These 18 T cell receptor beta chains originate from one sample sequenced in a study of cytomegalovirus exposure and HLA in healthy donors. PCR amplification relied on 60 Vbeta primers (plus 13 Jbeta primers). Clones were read by immunoSEQ multiplex PCR, and TCRdb kept only the in-frame ones, dropping some. The sample has some 120,000 clones; roughly 70% are singletons. Sequenced: PBMCs. The source is a woman in her thirties or forties in good health and CMV-seropositive.

The genes are TRBV18 and TRBJ1-2; D unclear. Per germline, CDR1 KGHSH and CDR2 LQKENI. The V and J ends lost 2 bases and 5 bases respectively, with 9 bases between them. The CDR3 runs 13 residues. The CDR3 DNA sequence: TGTGCCAGCTCACCAGACGGGGATTATGGCTACACCTTC. Residues: CASSPDGDYGYTF.

This chain connects TRBV18 to TRBJ1-1, with D possibly being TRBD1 (6 bases). Trimming left V 5 bases short and J 6 bases short, with 13 bases between. CDR1 and CDR2 (germline): KGHSH, LQKENI. CDR3 length: 13 amino acids. The CDR3 sequence is CASSGGSVAEAFF. In DNA form, the CDR3 reads TGTGCCAGCTCAGGGGGCTCGGTGGCTGAAGCTTTCTTT.

This clone was seen only a few times. The DNA of the CDR3 is TGCGCCAGCAGCCAAGAAGGCAGCCGTCGGGGGACCCAGTACTTC. Its protein is CASSQEGSRRGTQYF. The chain carries TRBV4-1 and TRBJ2-5; TRBD2 is a possible D gene (5 bases). This CDR3 has 15 residues. In germline, CDR1 is MGHRA, CDR2 YSYEKL. The V end lost 0 bases, the J end lost 7 bases, and 15 bases lay between the germline ends.

The rearrangement joins TRBV15 to TRBJ2-5; 10 bases align to TRBD2. The DNA end is a closer match to TRBJ2-7, so the J assignment may be wrong. CDR1 LNHNV and CDR2 YYDKDF come from the germline V gene (reference sequence). The CDR3 is 16 amino acids. Here the CDR3 DNA reads TGTGCCACCAGCAGACCAAAACTAGCGGGGTACTACGAGCAGTACTTC. Amino acids: CATSRPKLAGYYEQYF.

This clone has a handful of counts. The chain combines TRBV28 with TRBJ1-2, with D possibly being TRBD1 (6 bases). CDR3 length: 13 amino acids. CDR1 and CDR2 from the germline V gene are MDHEN and SYDVKM. Trimming removed 6 bases at V and 3 bases at J, with 11 bases between. The CDR3 coding sequence is TGTGCCAGCAGGAACACAGGGCACTATGGCTACACCTTC. It codes for CASRNTGHYGYTF.

This clone has just one count. V and J are TRBV4-3 and TRBJ1-2; D possibly corresponds to TRBD1 (6 bases). V was cut by 1 base and J by 3 bases, with 9 bases left in between. The length of the CDR3 is 14 residues. Germline V lookup: CDR1 LGHNA, CDR2 YSLEER. The CDR3 nucleotides read TGCGCCAGCAGCCAAGGGGGGCTTGACTATGGCTACACCTTC. This sequence encodes CASSQGGLDYGYTF.

The chain uses TRBV11-3 and TRBJ2-7, with TRBD1 as a possible D gene (5 bases). Trimming removed 6 bases at V and 2 bases at J, with 17 bases between. Germline CDR1 reads SGHNT; CDR2 reads YENEEA. The CDR3 length is 15 residues. CDR3 loop: CASSPGPIGAYEQYF. In DNA form, the CDR3 reads TGTGCCAGCAGTCCTGGACCGATAGGGGCCTACGAGCAGTACTTC.

The CDR3 loop is CASSLLPPLAKNEQFF. Here the CDR3 DNA reads TGTGCCAGCAGCTTACTACCCCCGCTAGCGAAGAATGAGCAGTTCTTC. The chain uses TRBV7-8 and TRBJ2-1, with D possibly matching TRBD2 (6 bases). Germline CDR1 reads SGHVS; CDR2 reads FQNEAQ. The CDR3 is 16 amino acids. Trimming left V 2 bases short and J 7 bases short, with 18 bases between.

The chain recombines TRBV2 with TRBJ1-3; D may be TRBD1 (5 bases). Germline V gene lookup returns CDR1 SNHLY and CDR2 FYNNEI. The CDR3 covers 13 residues. The ends were cut back, 6 bases at V and 2 bases at J, with 8 bases in the middle. This CDR3 is CASREGPGNTIYF. The CDR3 bases are TGTGCCAGCAGGGAGGGGCCTGGAAACACCATATATTTT.

The table lists this clone with a few counts. V is TRBV7-2 and J is TRBJ1-6; TRBD1 is a possible D gene (6 bases). The CDR3 is 15 residues long. Germline V gives CDR1 SGHTA, CDR2 FQGNSA. Trimming stripped 4 bases from V and 10 bases from J, with 17 bases between. The CDR3 sequence is CASSSTGLGGSPLHF. In DNA form, the CDR3 reads TGTGCCAGCAGCTCAACAGGGTTGGGTGGGTCACCCCTCCACTTT.

This rearrangement joins TRBV9 to TRBJ2-5; D is ambiguous. CDR1 is SGDLS, CDR2 YYNGEE, per germline. This CDR3 spans 14 amino acids. V lost 4 bases and J 2 bases, leaving 12 bases between the germline ends. In DNA, the CDR3 is TGTGCCAGCAGCCCAACGGGTCATCAAGAGACCCAGTACTTC. Protein product: CASSPTGHQETQYF.

J is TRBJ2-7 and V is TRBV15; possibly TRBD2 for D (6 bases). The length of the CDR3 is 15 residues. V gave up 0 bases and J gave up 2 bases, with 11 bases separating them. Germline CDR1 is LNHNV and CDR2 is YYDKDF (reference sequence). In nucleotides, the CDR3 is TGTGCCACCAGCAGAGATGGTGGAGGGACCTACGAGCAGTACTTC. The encoded protein is CATSRDGGGTYEQYF.

The chain joins TRBV6-5 to TRBJ2-1; TRBD2 matches at 10 bases. Germline loops: CDR1 MNHEY, CDR2 SVGAGI. The CDR3 is made up of 15 amino acids. The trim removed 6 bases at V and 4 bases at J, leaving 6 bases unmatched. The CDR3 DNA is TGTGCCAGCAGCACTACTAGCGGGGATTACAATGAGCAGTTCTTC. This codes for CASSTTSGDYNEQFF.

This clone showed up just a few times. The chain carries TRBV6-5 and TRBJ1-6, with D possibly being TRBD1 (5 bases). The CDR3 runs to 15 residues. V was pared by 1 base and J by 6 bases, with 10 bases between. CDR1 is MNHEY, CDR2 SVGAGI, per germline. In DNA form, the CDR3 reads TGTGCCAGCAGTTACTTGGAGGGGCCTAATTCACCCCTCCACTTT. It encodes CASSYLEGPNSPLHF.

The chain has TRBV14 and TRBJ1-5; D unresolved. Trimming took 1 base from V and 6 from J, leaving 7 bases between them. Germline values: CDR1 SGHDN, CDR2 FVKESK. The CDR3 sequence is 13 residues long. CDR3 region: CASSQGRTQPQHF. The DNA for the CDR3 is TGTGCCAGCAGCCAAGGGAGAACTCAGCCCCAGCATTTT.

The chain employs TRBV19 and TRBJ1-2; 9 nucleotides line up with TRBD1. CDR1 LNHDA and CDR2 SQIVND come from the germline V gene (reference sequence). This CDR3 is built from 16 residues. Trimming took 1 base from V and 4 from J; bases not matched to a gene: 7. The CDR3 DNA reads TGTGCCAGTAGTATAGCGGGACAGGGAGGTACCTATGGCTACACCTTC. It codes for CASSIAGQGGTYGYTF.

The rearrangement uses TRBV2 and TRBJ1-1; D remains ambiguous. Germline V lookup: CDR1 SNHLY, CDR2 FYNNEI. Trimming cost V 5 bases and J 5 bases, with 12 bases left between them. This CDR3 has 13 amino acids. As DNA, the CDR3 is TGTGCCAGCAGTATACGGGATGCGACTGAAGCTTTCTTT. Translated: CASSIRDATEAFF.

The CDR3 sequence: CASSIGQGTYNEQFF. The CDR3 nucleotides are TGTGCCAGTAGTATAGGACAGGGGACTTACAATGAGCAGTTCTTC. The V call is TRBV19, the J call TRBJ2-1, with TRBD1 identical over 8 bases. The trim removed 1 base at V and 4 bases at J, leaving 3 bases unmatched. The CDR3 totals 15 residues. CDR1 and CDR2 (germline): LNHDA, SQIVND (reference sequence).